The clone carrying this T cell receptor beta chain appeared a single time. The sample is drawn from a study of blood T cell repertoires in COVID-19. Original processing notes: Using reference gene primer amplification, nucleated cell counts were estimated. The repertoire was sequenced with immunoSEQ multiplex PCR; TCRdb's copy has only in-frame clones and lacks some. The D gene and trimming were derived from the DNA, and the V and J assignments and clone size from that table. The table has roughly 80,000 clones, over 75% seen once. Trimming stripped 0 bases from V and 7 bases from J, with 16 bases between. Germline V CDR1 and CDR2: LGHNA, YSLEER. CDR3 length: 16 residues.

The TCR comes from a man between 50 and 59 years old with active COVID-19. J is TRBJ1-5 and V is TRBV4-3; D unresolved. Material for sequencing was peripheral blood. The chain's CDR3 is CASSQDRKAGGQPQHF. The CDR3 nucleotides read TGCGCCAGCAGCCAAGATCGTAAGGCAGGCGGGCAGCCCCAGCATTTT.